This is a list of T cell receptor beta chains from one sample in a study of cytomegalovirus exposure and HLA in healthy donors. Profiling relied on immunoSEQ multiplex PCR, and the TCRdb table lists in-frame clones only, not all of them. The sample carries roughly 190,000 clones, less than 85% recorded once. Material: PBMCs. These receptor sequences come from a man aged 25-45 years in good health and CMV-seropositive. Each CDR3 is given with its conserved first and last residue. D genes are given only for firm matches. Size values are once, few and many counts, or a class for expanded clones, and some rows have none.

V gene,J gene,D gene,clone size,CDR3 protein,CDR3 DNA
TRBV6-6,TRBJ2-5,TRBD1,-,CASRRTGTEETQYF,TGTGCCAGCAGGCGAACCGGGACAGAAGAGACCCAGTACTTC
TRBV28,TRBJ1-2,-,-,CASSFLNYGYTF,TGTGCCAGCAGTTTCCTTAACTATGGCTACACCTTC
TRBV9,TRBJ2-2,TRBD2,-,CASSPRRRASGSPGELFF,TGTGCCAGCAGCCCTCGCCGGCGGGCTAGCGGGAGCCCCGGGGAGCTGTTTTTT
TRBV27,TRBJ1-2,TRBD1,-,CASSGTGNGYTF,TGTGCCAGCAGTGGGACAGGGAATGGCTACACCTTC
TRBV15,TRBJ2-3,-,-,CATGPGLDTDTQYF,TGTGCCACCGGGCCGGGACTCGACACAGATACGCAGTATTTT
TRBV9,TRBJ2-1,-,-,CASSVGQRSSYNEQFF,TGTGCCAGCAGCGTAGGCCAACGGAGCTCCTACAATGAGCAGTTCTTC
TRBV30,TRBJ2-7,-,-,CAWSVGGVKYEQYF,TGTGCCTGGAGTGTGGGCGGGGTTAAGTACGAGCAGTACTTC
TRBV29-1,TRBJ1-4,-,-,CSVNTGSNEKLFF,TGCAGCGTTAATACAGGTTCCAATGAAAAACTGTTTTTT
TRBV27,TRBJ2-7,-,-,CASSPRKLGEQYF,TGTGCCAGCAGCCCCCGGAAGCTAGGTGAGCAGTACTTC
TRBV7-9,TRBJ2-1,-,-,CASSLLGLEQFF,TGTGCCAGCAGCCTCCTGGGCCTAGAGCAGTTCTTC
TRBV4-1,TRBJ2-7,TRBD2,-,CASSQGGTSANSYEQYF,TGCGCCAGCAGCCAAGGGGGAACTAGCGCCAACTCCTACGAGCAGTACTTC
TRBV7-2,TRBJ2-5,TRBD2,few,CASSLRDYTETQYF,TGTGCCAGCAGCCTCCGGGACTACACCGAGACCCAGTACTTC
TRBV9,TRBJ1-1,-,few,CASSVLENTEAFF,TGTGCCAGCAGCGTATTAGAGAACACTGAAGCTTTCTTT
TRBV6-5,TRBJ2-7,-,-,CASSLGGTYEQYF,TGTGCCAGCAGTCTAGGCGGAACCTACGAGCAGTACTTC
TRBV5-1,TRBJ1-1,TRBD1,few,CASSPRTGPNTEAFF,TGCGCCAGCAGCCCTAGGACAGGGCCCAACACTGAAGCTTTCTTT
TRBV28,TRBJ2-7,TRBD2,once,CASLASGRLEQYF,TGTGCCAGCTTAGCCAGCGGGAGGCTTGAGCAGTACTTC